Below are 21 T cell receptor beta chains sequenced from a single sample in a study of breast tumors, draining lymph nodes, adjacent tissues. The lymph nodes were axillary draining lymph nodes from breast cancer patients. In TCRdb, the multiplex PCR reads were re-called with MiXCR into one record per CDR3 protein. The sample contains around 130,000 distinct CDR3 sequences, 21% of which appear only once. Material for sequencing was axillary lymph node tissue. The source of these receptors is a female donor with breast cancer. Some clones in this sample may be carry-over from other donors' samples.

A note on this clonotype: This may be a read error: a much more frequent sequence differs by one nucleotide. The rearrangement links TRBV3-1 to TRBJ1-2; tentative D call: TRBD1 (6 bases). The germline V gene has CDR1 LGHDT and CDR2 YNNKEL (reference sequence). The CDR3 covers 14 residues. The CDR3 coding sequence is TGTGCCGGCAGCCAAGGTTTACAGGGCTATGGCTACACCTTC. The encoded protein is CAGSQGLQGYGYTF.

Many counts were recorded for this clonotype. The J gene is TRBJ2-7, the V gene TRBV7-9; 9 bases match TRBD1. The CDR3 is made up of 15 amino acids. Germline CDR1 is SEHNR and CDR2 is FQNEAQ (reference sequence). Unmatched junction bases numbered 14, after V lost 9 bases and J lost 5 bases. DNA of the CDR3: TGTGCCAGTCAAGGTGGGACAGGGCGGATCCACGAGCAGTACTTC. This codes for CASQGGTGRIHEQYF.

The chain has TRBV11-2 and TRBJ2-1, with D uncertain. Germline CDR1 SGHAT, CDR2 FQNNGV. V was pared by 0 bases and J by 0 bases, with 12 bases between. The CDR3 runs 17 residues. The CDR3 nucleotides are TGTGCCAGCAGCTTAGAAGGTAGCACCAGCTCCTACAATGAGCAGTTCTTC. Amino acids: CASSLEGSTSSYNEQFF.

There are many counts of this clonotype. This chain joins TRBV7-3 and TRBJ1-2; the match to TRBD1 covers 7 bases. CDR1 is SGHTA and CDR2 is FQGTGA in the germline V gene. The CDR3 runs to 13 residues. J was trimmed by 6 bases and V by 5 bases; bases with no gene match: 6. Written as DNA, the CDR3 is TGTGCCAGCAGCCTACAGGGGTCGGATGGCTACACCTTC. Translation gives CASSLQGSDGYTF.

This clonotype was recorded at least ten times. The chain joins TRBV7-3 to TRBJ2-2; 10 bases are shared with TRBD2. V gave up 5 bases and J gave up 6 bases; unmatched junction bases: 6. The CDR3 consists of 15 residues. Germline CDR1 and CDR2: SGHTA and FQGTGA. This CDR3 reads CASSPAGGWAGELFF. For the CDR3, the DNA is TGTGCCAGCAGCCCAGCGGGGGGGTGGGCCGGGGAGCTGTTTTTT.

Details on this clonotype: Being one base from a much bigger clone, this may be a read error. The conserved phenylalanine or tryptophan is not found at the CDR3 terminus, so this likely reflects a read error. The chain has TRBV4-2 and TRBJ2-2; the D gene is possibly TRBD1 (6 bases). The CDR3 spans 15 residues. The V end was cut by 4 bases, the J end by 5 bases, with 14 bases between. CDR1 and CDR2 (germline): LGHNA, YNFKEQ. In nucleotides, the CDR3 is TGTGCCAGCAGCCTTCGGCACCAGGGGACCGGGGAGCTGTTTTCT. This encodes CASSLRHQGTGELFS.

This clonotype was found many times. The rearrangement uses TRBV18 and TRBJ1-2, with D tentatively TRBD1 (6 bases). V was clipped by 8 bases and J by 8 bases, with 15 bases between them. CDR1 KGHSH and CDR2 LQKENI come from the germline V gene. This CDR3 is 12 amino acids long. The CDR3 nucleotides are TGTGCCAGCCCAACAGGGTCGGGCGGCTACACCTTC. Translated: CASPTGSGGYTF.

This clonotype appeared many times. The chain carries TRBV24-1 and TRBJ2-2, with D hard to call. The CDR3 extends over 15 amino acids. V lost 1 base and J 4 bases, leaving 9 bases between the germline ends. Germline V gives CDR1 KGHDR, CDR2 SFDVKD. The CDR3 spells CATSDFRQSTGELFF. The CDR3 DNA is TGTGCCACCAGTGATTTTCGGCAAAGCACCGGGGAGCTGTTTTTT.

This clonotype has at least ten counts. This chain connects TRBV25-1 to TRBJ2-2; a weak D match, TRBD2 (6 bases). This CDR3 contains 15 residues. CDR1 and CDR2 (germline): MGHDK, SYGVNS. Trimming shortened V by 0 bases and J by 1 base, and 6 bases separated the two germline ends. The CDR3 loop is CASSEYSGNTGELFF. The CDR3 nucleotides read TGTGCCAGCAGTGAATATAGCGGGAACACCGGGGAGCTGTTTTTT.

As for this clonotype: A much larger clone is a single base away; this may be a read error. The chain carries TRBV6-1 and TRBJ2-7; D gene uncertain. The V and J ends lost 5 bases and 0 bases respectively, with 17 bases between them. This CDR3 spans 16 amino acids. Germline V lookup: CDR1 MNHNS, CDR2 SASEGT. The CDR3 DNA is TGTGCCAGCAGTAAACTCGAGGCCCTCTACTCCTACGAGCAGTACTTC. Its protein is CASSKLEALYSYEQYF.

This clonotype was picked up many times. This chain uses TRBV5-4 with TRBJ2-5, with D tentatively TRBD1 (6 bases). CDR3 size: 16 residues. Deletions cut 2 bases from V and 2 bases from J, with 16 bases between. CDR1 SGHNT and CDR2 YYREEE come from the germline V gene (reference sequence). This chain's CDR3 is CASSFGGLRLQETQYF. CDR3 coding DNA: TGTGCCAGCAGCTTTGGGGGCTTGAGGCTACAAGAGACCCAGTACTTC.

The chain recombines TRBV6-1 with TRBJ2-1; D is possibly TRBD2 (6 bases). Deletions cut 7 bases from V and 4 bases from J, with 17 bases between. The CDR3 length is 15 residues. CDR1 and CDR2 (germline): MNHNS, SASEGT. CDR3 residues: CASTKGRDFYNEQFF. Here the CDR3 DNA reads TGTGCCAGCACCAAGGGCAGGGACTTTTACAATGAGCAGTTCTTC.

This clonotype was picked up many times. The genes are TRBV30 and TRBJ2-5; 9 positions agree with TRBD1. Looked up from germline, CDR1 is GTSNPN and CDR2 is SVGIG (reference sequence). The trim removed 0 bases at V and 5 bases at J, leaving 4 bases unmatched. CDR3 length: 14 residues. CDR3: CAWSVGTGRETQYF. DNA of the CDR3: TGTGCCTGGAGTGTCGGGACAGGGCGGGAGACCCAGTACTTC.

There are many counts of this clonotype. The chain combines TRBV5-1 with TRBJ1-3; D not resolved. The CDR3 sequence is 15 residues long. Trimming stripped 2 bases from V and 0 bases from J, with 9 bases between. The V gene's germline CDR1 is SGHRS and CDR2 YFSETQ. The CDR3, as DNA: TGCGCCAGCAGCTTTGGGGAAGACTCTGGAAACACCATATATTTT. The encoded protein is CASSFGEDSGNTIYF.

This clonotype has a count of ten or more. CDR3 residues: CASSLGAREISPLHF. The DNA of the CDR3 is TGCGCCAGCAGCTTGGGGGCCAGGGAAATTTCACCCCTCCACTTT. The genes are TRBV5-1 and TRBJ1-6; tentatively, D is TRBD1 (5 bases). The V end lost 0 bases, the J end lost 9 bases, and 13 bases lay between the germline ends. This CDR3 is built from 15 residues. Per the germline V gene, CDR1 is SGHRS and CDR2 is YFSETQ. Full variable domain (outside the CDR3, taken from reference TRBV5-1 and TRBJ1-6): KAGVTQTPRYLIKTRGQQVTLSCSPISGHRSVSWYQQTPGQGLQFLFEYFSETQRNKGNFPGRFSGRQFSNSRSEMNVSTLELGDSALYLCASSLGAREISPLHFGNGTRLTVT.

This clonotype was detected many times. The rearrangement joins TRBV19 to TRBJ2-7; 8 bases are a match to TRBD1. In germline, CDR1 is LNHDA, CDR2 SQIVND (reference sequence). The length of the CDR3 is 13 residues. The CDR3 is CASGTGDPYEQYF. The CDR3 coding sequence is TGTGCGTCCGGGACAGGTGACCCCTACGAGCAGTACTTC. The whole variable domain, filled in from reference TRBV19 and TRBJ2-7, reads DGGITQSPKYLFRKEGQNVTLSCEQNLNHDAMYWYRQDPGQGLRLIYYSQIVNDFQKGDIAEGYSVSREKKESFPLTVTSAQKNPTAFYLCASGTGDPYEQYFGPGTRLTVT.

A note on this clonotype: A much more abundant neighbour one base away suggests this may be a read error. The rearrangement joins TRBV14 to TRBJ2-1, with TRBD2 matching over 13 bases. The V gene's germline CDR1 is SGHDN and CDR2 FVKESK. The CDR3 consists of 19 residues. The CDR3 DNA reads TGTGCCAGCAGCCCGGGACTAGCGGGACTGTTCAGCTCCTACAATGAGCAGCTCTTC. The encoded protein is CASSPGLAGLFSSYNEQLF.

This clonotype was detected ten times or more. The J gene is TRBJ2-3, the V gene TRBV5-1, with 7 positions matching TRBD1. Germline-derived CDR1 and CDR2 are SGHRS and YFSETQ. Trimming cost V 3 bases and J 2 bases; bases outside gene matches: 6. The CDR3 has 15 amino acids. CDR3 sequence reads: CASSSYRGSTDTQYF. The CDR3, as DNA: TGCGCCAGCAGCTCTTACAGGGGCTCCACAGATACGCAGTATTTT.

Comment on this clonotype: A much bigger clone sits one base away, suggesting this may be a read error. The CDR3 spells CSASPGLHETQYF. The CDR3 coding sequence is TGCAGTGCTAGTCCGGGTCTCCATGAGACCCAGTACTTC. The V and J genes are TRBV20-1 and TRBJ2-5; D is undetermined. Looked up from germline, CDR1 is DFQATT and CDR2 is SNEGSKA (reference sequence). CDR3 length: 13 residues. Trimming took off 3 bases at V and 5 bases at J, with 13 bases between the two ends.

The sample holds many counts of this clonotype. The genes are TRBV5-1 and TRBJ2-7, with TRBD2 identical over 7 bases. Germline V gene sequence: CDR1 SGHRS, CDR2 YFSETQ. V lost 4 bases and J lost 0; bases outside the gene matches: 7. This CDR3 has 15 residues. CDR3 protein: CASSGGGTSSYEQYF. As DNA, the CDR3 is TGCGCCAGCAGCGGCGGGGGAACGAGCTCCTACGAGCAGTACTTC.

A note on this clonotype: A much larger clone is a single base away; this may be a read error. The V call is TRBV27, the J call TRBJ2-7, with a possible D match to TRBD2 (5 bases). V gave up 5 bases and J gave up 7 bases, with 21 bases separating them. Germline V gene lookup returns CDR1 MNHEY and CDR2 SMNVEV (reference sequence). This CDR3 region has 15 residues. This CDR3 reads CASSPLGVGAKEQYF. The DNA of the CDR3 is TGTGCCAGCAGTCCCCTCGGCGTGGGAGCCAAGGAGCAGTACTTC.